The 21 T cell receptor beta chains listed next were all sequenced from one sample in a study of siplizumab effects on memory and regulatory T cells. Generated by immunoSEQ multiplex PCR, the TCRdb table keeps only in-frame clones and is missing some. The repertoire consists of roughly 120,000 clones, with less than 95% occurring once and the leading ten covering under 2%. Sequencing used non-Treg CD4+ T cells sorted from blood. Receptors were obtained from a human donor in good health.

V is TRBV11-3 and J is TRBJ2-3; D is unresolved. Germline V lookup: CDR1 SGHNT, CDR2 YENEEA. This CDR3 spans 13 amino acids. V dropped 8 bases and J dropped 4 bases, with 13 bases sitting between them. Here the CDR3 reads CASGLYSADTQYF. The CDR3, as DNA: TGTGCCAGCGGCCTCTACAGCGCAGATACGCAGTATTTT.

The genes are TRBV6-5 and TRBJ2-1; the D gene is possibly TRBD2 (7 bases). The CDR3 is made up of 14 amino acids. Germline loops: CDR1 MNHEY, CDR2 SVGAGI. Trimming shortened V by 0 bases and J by 7 bases, and 10 bases separated the two germline ends. The CDR3 DNA reads TGTGCCAGCAGTTACTCAGGGGGGGGGAATGAGCAGTTCTTC. Its translation is CASSYSGGGNEQFF.

V is TRBV19 and J is TRBJ1-5; D gene unclear. The V end was cut by 5 bases, the J end by 3 bases, with 8 bases between. Looked up from germline, CDR1 is LNHDA and CDR2 is SQIVND (reference sequence). The length of the CDR3 is 13 residues. In DNA, the CDR3 is TGTGCCAGTAGTGGGCAGGACAATCAGCCCCAGCATTTT. This codes for CASSGQDNQPQHF. Full variable domain (remainder filled in from reference TRBV19 and TRBJ1-5): DGGITQSPKYLFRKEGQNVTLSCEQNLNHDAMYWYRQDPGQGLRLIYYSQIVNDFQKGDIAEGYSVSREKKESFPLTVTSAQKNPTAFYLCASSGQDNQPQHFGDGTRLSIL.

The chain recombines TRBV19 with TRBJ2-1, with TRBD1 matching over 10 bases. Germline CDR1 LNHDA, CDR2 SQIVND (reference sequence). The CDR3 consists of 16 residues. With V trimmed by 3 bases and J by 7 bases, 9 bases remained unmatched. The CDR3 DNA reads as TGTGCCAGTAGTATTTTGACAGGGGGCTTGGGTAATGAGCAGTTCTTC. As protein: CASSILTGGLGNEQFF.

The CDR3 protein is CASSRGRTYSNQPQHF. In DNA form, the CDR3 reads TGTGCCAGTAGTAGGGGGCGGACTTATAGCAATCAGCCCCAGCATTTT. The gene calls are TRBV19 and TRBJ1-5; possible D gene TRBD1, 6 bases. V was trimmed by 4 bases and J by 0 bases, leaving 13 bases between them. Germline V lookup: CDR1 LNHDA, CDR2 SQIVND (reference sequence). The CDR3 loop spans 16 amino acids. The variable domain in full, completed from reference TRBV19 and TRBJ1-5, reads DGGITQSPKYLFRKEGQNVTLSCEQNLNHDAMYWYRQDPGQGLRLIYYSQIVNDFQKGDIAEGYSVSREKKESFPLTVTSAQKNPTAFYLCASSRGRTYSNQPQHFGDGTRLSIL.

The chain joins TRBV11-2 to TRBJ2-3; no reliable D call. CDR3 length: 16 residues. Germline CDR1 is SGHAT and CDR2 is FQNNGV. Trimming cost V 1 base and J 1 base, with 12 bases left between them. In DNA form, the CDR3 reads TGTGCCAGCAGCTTAGGAGCCCCCGGTGGCACAGATACGCAGTATTTT. It codes for CASSLGAPGGTDTQYF.

This chain joins TRBV7-2 and TRBJ2-2; 9 bases match TRBD1. V lost 4 bases, J lost 10 bases, and 7 bases stayed unmatched. This CDR3 has 14 amino acids. The germline CDR1 and CDR2 sequences are SGHTA and FQGNSA. DNA of the CDR3: TGTGCCAGCAGCTGGGACAGGGTCCTGGCGGAGCTGTTTTTT. As protein: CASSWDRVLAELFF.

The chain links TRBV9 to TRBJ2-7; TRBD2 is a possible D gene (6 bases). V lost 0 bases and J 2 bases, leaving 18 bases between the germline ends. Germline CDR1 SGDLS, CDR2 YYNGEE. CDR3 length: 17 amino acids. DNA of the CDR3: TGTGCCAGCAGCGTAGACCCCTCGGTGGCGGGAACCTACGAGCAGTACTTC. It encodes CASSVDPSVAGTYEQYF.

This chain joins TRBV6-5 and TRBJ2-1, with 9 nucleotides matching TRBD2. Germline CDR1 and CDR2: MNHEY and SVGAGI. J lost 8 bases, V lost 5 bases, and 4 bases had no gene match. This CDR3 spans 13 amino acids. CDR3 region: CASSRGRAHEQFF. Here the CDR3 DNA reads TGTGCCAGCAGTCGCGGGAGGGCCCATGAGCAGTTCTTC.

The chain has TRBV6-5 and TRBJ2-4; D is ambiguous. The germline gives CDR1 MNHEY, CDR2 SVGAGI. V was shortened by 2 bases and J by 1 base, with 12 bases between the two germline ends. There are 16 residues in the CDR3. The CDR3 DNA sequence: TGTGCCAGCAGTTACGCGTTAGGAATGGCCAAAAACATTCAGTACTTC. Amino acid sequence: CASSYALGMAKNIQYF.

This chain joins TRBV6-5 and TRBJ1-5; D remains unclear. CDR1 is MNHEY and CDR2 is SVGAGI in the germline V gene. V was cut by 2 bases and J by 0 bases, with 8 bases left in between. The CDR3 sequence is 15 residues long. The CDR3 sequence is CASSYGPYSNQPQHF. DNA for the CDR3: TGTGCCAGCAGTTACGGACCCTATAGCAATCAGCCCCAGCATTTT.

The chain has TRBV27 and TRBJ2-3; 8 nucleotides match TRBD2. The ends lost 7 bases at V and 4 bases at J; junction bases unmatched: 7. Germline V CDR1 and CDR2: MNHEY, SMNVEV (reference sequence). The CDR3 extends over 14 amino acids. The CDR3 region has the DNA TGTGCCAGCAATCTTCGGGGGGGCCCAGATACGCAGTATTTT. This gives the protein CASNLRGGPDTQYF.

The chain carries TRBV6-5 and TRBJ2-5; D may be TRBD1 (5 bases). Germline V gene lookup returns CDR1 MNHEY and CDR2 SVGAGI. The CDR3 contains 15 residues. Trimming shortened V by 5 bases and J by 5 bases, and 18 bases separated the two germline ends. The CDR3 reads CASSRKTDDGETQYF. The CDR3 DNA sequence: TGTGCCAGCAGTAGGAAGACAGATGACGGGGAGACCCAGTACTTC.

This chain connects TRBV2 to TRBJ1-2, with 7 bases that match TRBD1. V shed 4 bases, J shed 4 bases, and the junction held 9 bases outside the gene matches. CDR1 and CDR2 (germline): SNHLY, FYNNEI. The CDR3 covers 15 residues. The DNA for the CDR3 is TGTGCCAGCAGTGTCCTCACGACAGGGCCCTATGGCTACACCTTC. It codes for CASSVLTTGPYGYTF.

The chain couples TRBV12-5 to TRBJ2-3; D remains unclear. Trimming stripped 6 bases from V and 2 bases from J, with 9 bases between. CDR1 LGHNT and CDR2 FRNRAP come from the germline V gene. CDR3 length: 13 amino acids. The CDR3 sequence is CASGPDATDTQYF. CDR3 bases: TGTGCTAGTGGCCCCGACGCCACAGATACGCAGTATTTT.

This rearrangement joins TRBV10-2 to TRBJ1-2; D is possibly TRBD1 (6 bases). Germline lookup yields CDR1 WSHSY and CDR2 SAAADI. The CDR3 is 13 amino acids. Trimming cost V 6 bases and J 2 bases, with 10 bases left between them. The CDR3, as DNA: TGCGCCAGCAGCCGAGGACAGAACTATGGCTACACCTTC. Its protein is CASSRGQNYGYTF.

This chain joins TRBV5-5 and TRBJ2-5; 7 bases are a match to TRBD1. CDR1 is SGHKS and CDR2 is YYEKEE in the germline V gene (reference sequence). V trimming: 3 bases; J trimming: 0 bases; junction bases outside the gene matches: 8. The CDR3 spans 16 residues. DNA of the CDR3: TGTGCCAGCAGCTCGGACAGGTCAAGGTACCAAGAGACCCAGTACTTC. This sequence encodes CASSSDRSRYQETQYF.

This clone was picked up one time. V is TRBV10-3 and J is TRBJ2-3, with TRBD1 matching over 7 bases. Germline lookup yields CDR1 ENHRY and CDR2 SYGVKD. There are 14 residues in the CDR3. J gave up 1 base and V 10 bases, and 8 bases lay outside the gene matches. The CDR3 spells CATKGAPGTDTQYF. The CDR3 DNA is TGTGCCACAAAGGGGGCGCCGGGCACAGATACGCAGTATTTT.

The chain has TRBV15 and TRBJ2-3; 8 nucleotides match TRBD2. The V and J ends lost 6 bases and 6 bases, in that order; junction bases with no gene match: 8. Germline assignment: CDR1 LNHNV and CDR2 YYDKDF (reference sequence). The CDR3 is made up of 14 amino acids. CDR3 nucleotide sequence: TGTGCCACCAGGCCGGGGGGGCCGCAGGATACGCAGTATTTT. It translates to CATRPGGPQDTQYF.

V usage is TRBV5-1 and J usage is TRBJ2-2, with 7 bases fitting TRBD1. The CDR3 contains 13 residues. CDR1 and CDR2 from the germline V gene are SGHRS and YFSETQ. Germline trimming cut 4 bases from V and 6 bases from J; bases unmatched to any gene: 3. In DNA, the CDR3 is TGCGCCAGCAGCCTGGGACAGTCCGGGGAGCTGTTTTTT. Protein: CASSLGQSGELFF.

This chain uses TRBV6-5 with TRBJ1-1, with 9 nucleotides matching TRBD1. The V gene's germline CDR1 is MNHEY and CDR2 SVGAGI. V lost 6 bases and J lost 1; bases outside the gene matches: 3. The CDR3 has 14 residues. Here the CDR3 reads CASSKGQGNTEAFF. In DNA form, the CDR3 reads TGTGCCAGCAGCAAGGGACAGGGGAACACTGAAGCTTTCTTT.